A single TCR beta chain is shown here with its context. Trimming removed 3 bases at V and 0 bases at J, with 15 bases between. This CDR3 has 16 residues. The germline V gene encodes CDR1 SNHLY and CDR2 FYNNEI. The source of the sample is a study of preoperative IRX-2 immunotherapy in early breast cancer. The treatment: preoperative locoregional IRX-2 cytokine immunotherapy. The method was immunoSEQ multiplex PCR; TCRdb's version includes in-frame clones alone and lacks a portion of them. Of around 60,000 clones listed, 94% were seen once; the top ten hold about 1.8%. Sampling was conducted from a patient treated with IRX-2 immunotherapy. The chain recombines TRBV2 with TRBJ2-7, with a weak D call TRBD2 (5 bases). The source of this sequence is a human donor with breast cancer. The chain's CDR3 is CASSDRKPEGSYEQYF. CDR3 nucleotides: TGTGCCAGCAGTGATAGGAAGCCTGAGGGCTCCTACGAGCAGTACTTC.